This TCR beta chain comes out of a study of control samples from healthy donors and cancer patients. This CDR3 has 14 residues. Germline CDR1 is KGHDR and CDR2 is SFDVKD. Deletions cut 3 bases from V and 4 bases from J, with 11 bases between. The method was immunoSEQ multiplex PCR; TCRdb's version includes in-frame clones alone and lacks a portion of them. The sample records approximately 97,000 clones, approximately 86% being singletons. The chain combines TRBV24-1 with TRBJ1-2; tentative D call: TRBD1 (6 bases). The receptor's source is a man aged 25 to 40 in good health. Sequenced: blood. CDR3 nucleotides: TGTGCCACCAGTGATACCGGACAGAGCTATGGCTACACCTTC. Protein: CATSDTGQSYGYTF.